This T cell receptor beta chain was captured by sequencing in a study of OX40 agonist ivuxolimab in advanced cancers. Germline V gene sequence: CDR1 SNHLY, CDR2 FYNNEI. V was clipped by 4 bases and J by 9 bases, with 7 bases between them. This CDR3 is 11 amino acids long. The protocol was immunoSEQ multiplex PCR, while the TCRdb copy is restricted to in-frame clones and leaves out a portion. The sample consists of fewer than 80,000 clones, 85% of them appearing once. The starting material was CD4+ or CD8+ T cells sorted from blood, obtained in a trial of the OX40 agonist ivuxolimab. The chain combines TRBV2 with TRBJ1-5, with unresolved D. This clonotype was sampled from an adult with an advanced solid tumor such as melanoma, head and neck, liver or kidney cancer. CDR3 nucleotides: TGTGCCAGCAGTGCCGCAGGGCCCCAGCATTTT. It specifies CASSAAGPQHF.